Each of the 13 T cell receptor beta chains below was sequenced from the same sample in a study of blood T cell repertoires in COVID-19. Repertoires were generated with immunoSEQ multiplex PCR, while TCRdb's copy carries only in-frame clones and drops some. The data hold around 200,000 clones, with approximately 80% observed a single time. Material: PBMCs or T cells enriched from blood (not recorded which). Source of these receptors: a woman in her 40s with acute COVID-19.

V gene TRBV6-5 combines with J gene TRBJ2-7; the match to TRBD1 covers 9 bases. The ends lost 4 bases at V and 2 bases at J; junction bases unmatched: 3. Germline V gene lookup returns CDR1 MNHEY and CDR2 SVGAGI. This CDR3 comprises 14 residues. The CDR3 loop reads CASSSDRGPYEQYF. DNA for the CDR3: TGTGCCAGCAGTTCGGACAGGGGCCCCTACGAGCAGTACTTC.

This rearrangement joins TRBV10-2 to TRBJ2-7; possible D gene TRBD1, 6 bases. CDR1 is WSHSY, CDR2 SAAADI, per germline. This CDR3 is 13 amino acids long. The V end lost 2 bases, the J end lost 2 bases, and 7 bases lay between the germline ends. The CDR3 nucleotides are TGCGCCAGCAGTGAGGCAGGGGCCTACGAGCAGTACTTC. Protein: CASSEAGAYEQYF.

The DNA of the CDR3 is TGTGCCAGTCGACAGGGCCCACACACTGAAGCTTTCTTT. It codes for CASRQGPHTEAFF. V gene TRBV6-5 combines with J gene TRBJ1-1; 7 bases map to TRBD1. In germline, CDR1 is MNHEY, CDR2 SVGAGI. The CDR3 sequence is 13 residues long. V lost 9 bases, J lost 3 bases, and 7 bases stayed unmatched.

V usage is TRBV5-1 and J usage is TRBJ2-2; possibly TRBD2 for D (6 bases). V was pared by 6 bases and J by 7 bases, with 13 bases between. The CDR3 loop spans 13 amino acids. Germline V gene data show CDR1 as SGHRS and CDR2 as YFSETQ. The chain's CDR3 is CASTRDSFGELFF. Here the CDR3 DNA reads TGCGCCAGCACCCGGGACTCTTTCGGGGAGCTGTTTTTT.

V is TRBV6-2 or TRBV6-3 and J is TRBJ2-3; TRBD2 matches at 12 bases. The germline CDR1 and CDR2 sequences are MNHEY and SVGEGT. After removal of 6 bases from V and 5 bases from J, the junction contained 12 bases not matched to a gene. The CDR3 spans 17 residues. Here the CDR3 reads CASSLTSGGTGGDTQYF. The CDR3 coding sequence is TGTGCCAGCAGCCTTACTAGCGGGGGGACCGGAGGAGATACGCAGTATTTT.

The chain employs TRBV28 and TRBJ1-1; D is undetermined. The CDR3 covers 12 residues. Trimming shortened V by 10 bases and J by 6 bases, and 15 bases separated the two germline ends. Per the germline V gene, CDR1 is MDHEN and CDR2 is SYDVKM. CDR3 sequence reads: CATQFILAEAFF. DNA of the CDR3: TGTGCCACCCAGTTTATATTGGCTGAAGCTTTCTTT.

This clone was detected once. This chain joins TRBV30 and TRBJ1-2; 7 nucleotides agree with TRBD1. The V gene's germline CDR1 is GTSNPN and CDR2 SVGIG (reference sequence). V gave up 0 bases and J gave up 1 base; unmatched junction bases: 14. The CDR3 contains 18 residues. The CDR3 region has the DNA TGTGCCTGGAGTGTAAAGGAGAACAGGGGACCCCTTAACTATGGCTACACCTTC. This translates into CAWSVKENRGPLNYGYTF.

This clone has just one count. The genes are TRBV19 and TRBJ1-1, with TRBD1 as a possible D gene (6 bases). This CDR3 comprises 16 residues. V lost 10 bases to trimming and J lost 4 bases, with 25 bases between them. Looked up from germline, CDR1 is LNHDA and CDR2 is SQIVND (reference sequence). DNA for the CDR3: TGTGCCATCCTAGCCGGGGGAGGGGGGAGAGGCACTGAAGCTTTCTTT. Translated, it gives CAILAGGGGRGTEAFF.

This chain connects TRBV7-9 to TRBJ1-2; D not resolved. Germline assignment: CDR1 SEHNR and CDR2 FQNEAQ (reference sequence). Trimming removed 0 bases from V and 2 bases from J, with 16 bases in between. This CDR3 has 17 residues. In DNA, the CDR3 is TGTGCCAGCAGCTTAGCTGCGTTAGGACTGCGGAACTATGGCTACACCTTC. Encoded protein: CASSLAALGLRNYGYTF.

The genes are TRBV9 and TRBJ2-5, with TRBD2 matching over 12 bases. This CDR3 comprises 17 residues. V lost 4 bases, J lost 4 bases, and 11 bases stayed unmatched. Germline loops: CDR1 SGDLS, CDR2 YYNGEE. In nucleotides, the CDR3 is TGTGCCAGCAGCCCCCGTTCTAGCGGGGGGGCCGCAGAGACCCAGTACTTC. This codes for CASSPRSSGGAAETQYF.

This rearrangement joins TRBV3-1 (or the pseudogene TRBV3-2) to TRBJ2-3; 8 bases fit TRBD1. Per the germline V gene, CDR1 is LGHDT and CDR2 is YNNKEL (reference sequence). J lost 0 bases, V lost 4 bases, and 6 bases had no gene match. The CDR3 has 16 amino acids. CDR3 in amino acids: CASSPPWTGSTDTQYF. CDR3 coding DNA: TGTGCCAGCAGCCCTCCTTGGACAGGGAGCACAGATACGCAGTATTTT.

This sequence joins TRBV11-2 and TRBJ1-6; weak D call: TRBD1 (5 bases). V was cut by 5 bases and J by 8 bases, with 22 bases left in between. Germline V gives CDR1 SGHAT, CDR2 FQNNGV. The CDR3 runs 17 residues. The chain's CDR3 is CASSPSLGGTWHSPLHF. The CDR3 DNA sequence: TGTGCCAGCAGCCCCTCTCTAGGAGGGACGTGGCATTCACCCCTCCACTTT.

CDR3 sequence (DNA): TGTGCCTGGAGTAATACGGGACATTTCTATGGCTACACCTTC. As protein: CAWSNTGHFYGYTF. The chain has TRBV30 and TRBJ1-2, with TRBD1 as a possible D gene (6 bases). Germline V lookup: CDR1 GTSNPN, CDR2 SVGIG (reference sequence). The CDR3 spans 14 residues. Trimming removed 2 bases from V and 4 bases from J, with 14 bases in between.